Below, one T cell receptor (beta chain) is given with its context. The antigen remains undetermined. These data are taken from a study of cytomegalovirus exposure and HLA in healthy donors. The study's findings and limits: It was shown in a later analysis that HLA-associated TCR beta chains were more clonally expanded than other, equally common chains. Across donors, presence/absence analyses took sequencing depth to be roughly uniform.

The PCR was carried out with 60 Vbeta primers and 13 Jbeta primers. The protocol was immunoSEQ multiplex PCR, while the TCRdb copy is restricted to in-frame clones and leaves out a portion. The sample carries about 190,000 clones, more than 65% recorded once. The V gene lost 11 bases and the J gene lost 9 bases, with 12 bases spanning the gap. Germline V gives CDR1 SGHTA, CDR2 FQGNSA. The CDR3 extends over 10 amino acids. The chain uses TRBV7-2 and TRBJ2-3; D not resolved. This receptor was obtained from a woman in her thirties in good health and CMV-seropositive. The specimen sequenced was PBMCs. CDR3 bases: TGTGCCTCACTCCTCAAAACGCAGTATTTT. As protein: CASLLKTQYF.